The 16 T cell receptor beta chains listed next were all sequenced from one sample in a study of regulatory T cells in long-lasting Graves disease. Time point noted: newly diagnosed GD, antithyroid drugs for less than 3 months. Researchers made the TCR library from RNA that was extracted from PBMCs. CDR3-region Arm-PCR and iRepertoire HTBI primers produced the TCR beta libraries. TCRdb analysed the multiplex PCR reads with MiXCR anew, one entry per CDR3 protein. The sample shows 450,000 to 600,000 distinct CDR3 sequences, about a sixth of them seen only once. In addition, the sample was reused for a study of T cells in Graves' hyperthyroidism and ophthalmopathy.

This sample comprised peripheral blood mononuclear cells (PBMCs), obtained at new diagnosis, from a patient treated with antithyroid drugs. The receptor set was obtained from a man aged 35-49 years with Graves disease.

This clonotype has ten or more counts. This chain joins TRBV28 and TRBJ2-7; 9 positions agree with TRBD1. The germline CDR1 and CDR2 sequences are MDHEN and SYDVKM. The CDR3 totals 15 residues. V shed 6 bases, J shed 4 bases, and the junction held 10 bases outside the gene matches. The CDR3 reads CASRPPGQGFYEQYF. Written as DNA, the CDR3 is TGTGCCAGCAGACCACCGGGACAGGGCTTTTACGAGCAGTACTTC.

As concerns this clonotype: Only one base separates this from a far larger clonotype, so it likely reflects a read error. The chain has TRBV13 and TRBJ2-5; unclear D gene. The CDR3 consists of 13 residues. CDR1 and CDR2 (germline): PRHDT, FYEKMQ (reference sequence). V lost 5 bases and J 9 bases, leaving 16 bases between the germline ends. This CDR3 is CASSRNSRVPQYF. The CDR3 DNA sequence: TGTGCCAGCAGCCGGAACAGTAGAGTACCCCAGTACTTC.

The table lists this clonotype with many counts. The chain has TRBV3-1 and TRBJ1-1, with D unclear. Germline V lookup: CDR1 LGHDT, CDR2 YNNKEL (reference sequence). The CDR3 is 13 residues long. V shed 1 base and J shed 6 bases, with 9 bases lying between them. The CDR3 DNA follows: TGTGCCAGCAGCCAAGTGCGAGCCGCTGAAGCTTTCTTT. Encoded protein: CASSQVRAAEAFF. Together with reference TRBV3-1 and TRBJ1-1, the CDR3 gives the full variable domain: DTAVSQTPKYLVTQMGNDKSIKCEQNLGHDTMYWYKQDSKKFLKIMFSYNNKELIINETVPNRFSPKSPDKAHLNLHINSLELGDSAVYFCASSQVRAAEAFFGQGTRLTVV.

In its sample, this clonotype was seen a few times. The V call is TRBV7-8, the J call TRBJ1-4; possible D gene TRBD1, 5 bases. V lost 5 bases and J 8 bases, leaving 24 bases between the germline ends. This CDR3 contains 17 residues. From germline, CDR1 is SGHVS and CDR2 FQNEAQ. The CDR3 DNA follows: TGTGCCAGCAGCGAAGGGGCCCGCGTTTGGATCGGGGAAAAACTGTTTTTT. Residues: CASSEGARVWIGEKLFF. Full variable domain (missing parts from reference TRBV7-8 and TRBJ1-4): GAGVSQSPRYKVAKRGQDVALRCDPISGHVSLFWYQQALGQGPEFLTYFQNEAQLDKSGLPSDRFFAERPEGSVSTLKIQRTQQEDSAVYLCASSEGARVWIGEKLFFGSGTQLSVL.

This clonotype was seen many times. V is TRBV24-1 and J is TRBJ2-1; TRBD1 agrees at 8 bases. Germline CDR1 is KGHDR and CDR2 is SFDVKD. CDR3 length equals 15 residues. Trimming took 4 bases from V and 6 from J; bases not matched to a gene: 7. CDR3 coding DNA: TGTGCCACCAGTGACTTCGGACAGGGTATCAATGAGCAGTTCTTC. Amino acids: CATSDFGQGINEQFF.

This clonotype was detected ten times or more. The V call is TRBV12-3 or TRBV12-4, the J call TRBJ2-4; D ambiguous. V lost 3 bases and J 0 bases, leaving 9 bases between the germline ends. The CDR3 covers 15 residues. This chain's CDR3 is CASSFTVVAKNIQYF. DNA for the CDR3: TGTGCCAGCAGTTTTACGGTGGTAGCCAAAAACATTCAGTACTTC.

Worth noting for this clonotype: It is unclear where the CDR3 begins or ends on the DNA, so no DNA is shown, and the CDR3 is as TCRdb lists it. J is TRBJ2-2 and V is TRBV12-3 or TRBV12-4; the table's D call of TRBD1 was not tested on the DNA. The CDR3 totals 23 residues, both ends included. The CDR3 here is CASSLGATAYKNIQYFGAGELFF.

This clonotype came up a few times. The chain employs TRBV6-1 and TRBJ1-1, with D maybe TRBD1 (5 bases). The CDR3 is made up of 15 amino acids. Germline values: CDR1 MNHNS, CDR2 SASEGT. The ends were cut back, 6 bases at V and 3 bases at J, with 17 bases in the middle. DNA for the CDR3: TGTGCCAGCAGCCTCGAAATAATGGGGGACACTGAAGCTTTCTTT. Protein: CASSLEIMGDTEAFF.

This clonotype was seen repeatedly, ten times or more. The chain joins TRBV28 to TRBJ2-7, with D tentatively TRBD1 (5 bases). V was trimmed by 9 bases and J by 0 bases, leaving 12 bases between them. Germline V gene sequence: CDR1 MDHEN, CDR2 SYDVKM. The CDR3 has 13 amino acids. CDR3 DNA sequence: TGTGCCAGTAACCGACAGTACTCCTACGAGCAGTACTTC. Its translation is CASNRQYSYEQYF. Full variable domain (missing parts from reference TRBV28 and TRBJ2-7): DVKVTQSSRYLVKRTGEKVFLECVQDMDHENMFWYRQDPGLGLRLIYFSYDVKMKEKGDIPEGYSVSREKKERFSLILESASTNQTSMYLCASNRQYSYEQYFGPGTRLTVT.

This clonotype has ten or more counts. This chain connects TRBV10-3 to TRBJ2-1; D ambiguous. Germline V gives CDR1 ENHRY, CDR2 SYGVKD. This CDR3 is built from 13 residues. Trimming stripped 2 bases from V and 9 bases from J, with 11 bases between. The CDR3 reads CAISEREESEQFF. The CDR3 bases are TGTGCCATCAGTGAGAGGGAAGAGAGTGAGCAGTTCTTC.

This clonotype was seen more than once but under ten times. The CDR3 sequence is CASSVGTGGDTQYF. CDR3 nucleotides: TGTGCCAGCAGCGTAGGGACAGGGGGGGATACGCAGTATTTT. The chain uses TRBV9 and TRBJ2-3, with TRBD1 matching 10 bases. Germline V CDR1 and CDR2: SGDLS, YYNGEE. Trimming removed 0 bases from V and 6 bases from J; junction bases left unmatched: 1. This CDR3 comprises 14 residues.

This clonotype was observed many times. The chain is built from TRBV20-1 and TRBJ2-3; maybe TRBD1 (6 bases). V shed 5 bases and J shed 1 base, with 16 bases lying between them. The CDR3 covers 15 residues. Germline CDR1 reads DFQATT; CDR2 reads SNEGSKA (reference sequence). For the CDR3, the DNA is TGCAGTGCTCCCCTGACAGGTTCCGGCACAGATACGCAGTATTTT. It is translated as CSAPLTGSGTDTQYF.

This clonotype has ten or more counts. The V call is TRBV4-2, the J call TRBJ2-3, with unresolved D. Per the germline V gene, CDR1 is LGHNA and CDR2 is YNFKEQ. The CDR3 consists of 13 residues. V lost 2 bases, J lost 4 bases, and 7 bases lay in between. CDR3 residues: CASSQSLSDTQYF. DNA for the CDR3: TGTGCCAGCAGCCAATCTCTTTCAGATACGCAGTATTTT.

This clonotype was counted at least ten times. CDR3 loop: CAWWRTWDKVNTEAFF. The CDR3 DNA reads as TGTGCCTGGTGGAGGACATGGGACAAAGTGAACACTGAAGCTTTCTTT. The V gene is TRBV30, the J gene TRBJ1-1; possible D gene TRBD1, 6 bases. The CDR3 consists of 16 residues. Germline CDR1 and CDR2: GTSNPN and SVGIG (reference sequence). The germline V and J ends were trimmed by 5 bases and 0 bases, with 19 bases remaining between them.

This clonotype was detected many times. The chain couples TRBV6-1 to TRBJ1-1, with 7 bases matching TRBD1. Trimming removed 6 bases from V and 4 bases from J; junction bases left unmatched: 5. Germline CDR1 reads MNHNS; CDR2 reads SASEGT. The CDR3 sequence is 13 residues long. The CDR3 here is CASRGTGVTEAFF. The CDR3 DNA reads as TGTGCCAGCAGAGGTACAGGGGTCACTGAAGCTTTCTTT.

This clonotype appeared many times. The rearrangement joins TRBV10-1 to TRBJ2-5; 14 nucleotides align to TRBD2. Germline V gene data show CDR1 as WNHNN and CDR2 as SYGVQD (reference sequence). This CDR3 spans 14 amino acids. V gave up 7 bases and J gave up 10 bases; unmatched junction bases: 8. CDR3 protein: CASIPGTSGSGQYF. The CDR3 nucleotides read TGCGCCAGCATTCCCGGGACTAGCGGGAGTGGCCAGTACTTC.